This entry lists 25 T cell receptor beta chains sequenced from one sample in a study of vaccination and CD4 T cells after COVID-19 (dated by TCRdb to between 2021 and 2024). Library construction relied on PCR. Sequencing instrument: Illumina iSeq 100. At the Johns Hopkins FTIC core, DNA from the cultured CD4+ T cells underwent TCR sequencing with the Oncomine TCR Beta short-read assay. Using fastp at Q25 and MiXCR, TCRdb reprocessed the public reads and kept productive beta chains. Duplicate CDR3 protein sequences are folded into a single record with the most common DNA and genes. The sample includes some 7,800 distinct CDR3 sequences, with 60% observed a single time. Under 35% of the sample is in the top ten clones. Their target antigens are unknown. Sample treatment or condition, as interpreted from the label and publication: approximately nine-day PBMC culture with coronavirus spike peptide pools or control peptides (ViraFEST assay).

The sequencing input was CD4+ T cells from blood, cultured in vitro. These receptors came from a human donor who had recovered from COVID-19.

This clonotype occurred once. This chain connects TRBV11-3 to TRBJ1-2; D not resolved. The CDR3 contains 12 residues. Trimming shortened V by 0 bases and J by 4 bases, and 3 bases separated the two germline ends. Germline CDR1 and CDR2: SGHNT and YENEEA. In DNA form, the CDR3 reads TGTGCCAGCAGCTTAGAAGGCTATGGCTACACCTTC. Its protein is CASSLEGYGYTF.

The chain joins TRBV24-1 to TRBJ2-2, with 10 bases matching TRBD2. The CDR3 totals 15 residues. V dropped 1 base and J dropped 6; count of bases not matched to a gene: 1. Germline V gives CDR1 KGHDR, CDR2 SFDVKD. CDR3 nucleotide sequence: TGTGCCACCAGTGATTTCAGCGGGGGGGCCGGGGAGCTGTTTTTT. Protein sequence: CATSDFSGGAGELFF.

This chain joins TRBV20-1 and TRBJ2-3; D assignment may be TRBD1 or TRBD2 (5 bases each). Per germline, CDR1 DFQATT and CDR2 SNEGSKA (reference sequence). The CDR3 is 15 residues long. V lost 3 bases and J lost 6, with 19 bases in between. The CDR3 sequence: CSASLWGGPMDTQYF. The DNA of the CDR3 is TGCAGTGCTAGTTTATGGGGCGGGCCCATGGATACGCAGTATTTT.

CDR3 sequence: CSASWGATNEKLFF. In nucleotides, the CDR3 is TGCAGTGCTAGTTGGGGTGCAACTAATGAAAAACTGTTTTTT. The chain is built from TRBV20-1 and TRBJ1-4; no clear D gene. Germline-derived CDR1 and CDR2 are DFQATT and SNEGSKA (reference sequence). The V gene lost 3 bases and the J gene lost 0 bases, with 8 bases spanning the gap. The CDR3 consists of 14 residues.

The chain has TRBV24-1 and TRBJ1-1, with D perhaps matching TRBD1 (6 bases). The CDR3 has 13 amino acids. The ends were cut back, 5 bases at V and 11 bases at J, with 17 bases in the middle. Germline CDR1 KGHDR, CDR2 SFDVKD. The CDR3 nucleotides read TGTGCCACCAGTGCCTCCGGGACACCCGTCGCTTTCTTT. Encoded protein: CATSASGTPVAFF.

CDR3 protein: CASSEPNGSPLHF. In nucleotides, the CDR3 is TGTGCCAGCAGTGAACCCAATGGTTCACCCCTCCACTTT. V gene TRBV2 combines with J gene TRBJ1-6; D is ambiguous. The CDR3 is 13 amino acids. Trimming left V 2 bases short and J 9 bases short, with 8 bases between. Germline V lookup: CDR1 SNHLY, CDR2 FYNNEI.

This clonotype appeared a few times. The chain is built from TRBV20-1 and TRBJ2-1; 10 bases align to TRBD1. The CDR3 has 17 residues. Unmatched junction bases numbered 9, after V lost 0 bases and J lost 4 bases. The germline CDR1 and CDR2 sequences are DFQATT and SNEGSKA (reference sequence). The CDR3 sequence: CSARDRGTGVLYNEQFF. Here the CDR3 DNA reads TGCAGTGCTAGAGATCGGGGGACAGGGGTTCTTTACAATGAGCAGTTCTTC.

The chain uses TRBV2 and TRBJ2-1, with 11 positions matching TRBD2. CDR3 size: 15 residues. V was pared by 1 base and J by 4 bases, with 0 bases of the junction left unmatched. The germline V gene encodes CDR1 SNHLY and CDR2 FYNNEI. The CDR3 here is CASSEGLAGYNEQFF. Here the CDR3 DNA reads TGTGCCAGCAGTGAAGGACTAGCGGGGTACAATGAGCAGTTCTTC.

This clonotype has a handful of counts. The chain's CDR3 is CASSSRGGAYEQYF. The DNA for the CDR3 is TGTGCCAGCAGCTCACGCGGGGGGGCCTACGAGCAGTACTTC. The V gene is TRBV7-2, the J gene TRBJ2-7; 9 nucleotides agree with TRBD2. J was trimmed by 2 bases and V by 4 bases; bases with no gene match: 3. Germline V gene lookup returns CDR1 SGHTA and CDR2 FQGNSA. The CDR3 is 14 amino acids.

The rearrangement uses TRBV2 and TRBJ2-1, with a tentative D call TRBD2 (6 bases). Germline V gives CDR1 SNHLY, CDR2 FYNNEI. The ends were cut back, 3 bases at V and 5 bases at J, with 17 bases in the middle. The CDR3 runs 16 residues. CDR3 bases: TGTGCCAGCAGTGACTCCGGGAGCCTTCGGGACAATGAGCAGTTCTTC. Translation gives CASSDSGSLRDNEQFF. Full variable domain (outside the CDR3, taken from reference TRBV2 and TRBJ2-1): EPEVTQTPSHQVTQMGQEVILRCVPISNHLYFYWYRQILGQKVEFLVSFYNNEISEKSEIFDDQFSVERPDGSNFTLKIRSTKLEDSAMYFCASSDSGSLRDNEQFFGPGTRLTVL.

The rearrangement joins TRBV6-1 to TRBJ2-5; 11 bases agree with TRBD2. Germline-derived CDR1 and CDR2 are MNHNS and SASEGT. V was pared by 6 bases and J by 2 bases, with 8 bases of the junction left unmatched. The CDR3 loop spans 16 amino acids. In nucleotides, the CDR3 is TGTGCCAGCAGATCTACTAGCGGGGGCTTTCAAGAGACCCAGTACTTC. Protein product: CASRSTSGGFQETQYF.

The CDR3 sequence is CSARDRWGTYYTDTQYF. The DNA for the CDR3 is TGCAGTGCTAGAGATAGATGGGGGACATACTACACAGATACGCAGTATTTT. V and J are TRBV20-1 and TRBJ2-3, with D possibly TRBD1 on 6 matching bases. With 0 bases removed from V and 2 bases from J, the gap between germline ends came to 18 bases. CDR1 is DFQATT, CDR2 SNEGSKA, per germline (reference sequence). The CDR3 loop spans 17 amino acids.

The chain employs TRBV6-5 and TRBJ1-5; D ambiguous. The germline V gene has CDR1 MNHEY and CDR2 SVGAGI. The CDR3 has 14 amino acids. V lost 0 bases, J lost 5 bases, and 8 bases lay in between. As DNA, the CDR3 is TGTGCCAGCAGTTACTCGAGTAGGGATCAGCCCCAGCATTTT. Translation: CASSYSSRDQPQHF.

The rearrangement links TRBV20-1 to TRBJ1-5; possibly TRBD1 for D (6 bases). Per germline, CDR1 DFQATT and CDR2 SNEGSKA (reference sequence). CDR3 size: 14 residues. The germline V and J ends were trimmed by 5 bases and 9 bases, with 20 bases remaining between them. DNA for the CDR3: TGCAGTGCTGAATCGTTGGGGGGCGGGAGGCCCCAGCATTTT. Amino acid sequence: CSAESLGGGRPQHF.

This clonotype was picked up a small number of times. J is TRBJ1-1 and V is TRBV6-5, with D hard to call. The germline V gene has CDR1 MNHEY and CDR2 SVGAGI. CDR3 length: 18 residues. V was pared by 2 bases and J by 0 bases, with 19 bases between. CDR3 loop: CASSYDRWSLTMNTEAFF. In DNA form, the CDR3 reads TGTGCCAGCAGTTACGATAGGTGGAGCCTGACTATGAACACTGAAGCTTTCTTT.

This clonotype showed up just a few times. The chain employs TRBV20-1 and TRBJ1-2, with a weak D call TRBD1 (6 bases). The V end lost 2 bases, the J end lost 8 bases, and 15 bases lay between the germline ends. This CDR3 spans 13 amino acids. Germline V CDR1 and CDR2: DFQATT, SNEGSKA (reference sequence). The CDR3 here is CSARFGGAVGYTF. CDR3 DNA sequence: TGCAGTGCTAGATTTGGGGGCGCGGTGGGCTACACCTTC.

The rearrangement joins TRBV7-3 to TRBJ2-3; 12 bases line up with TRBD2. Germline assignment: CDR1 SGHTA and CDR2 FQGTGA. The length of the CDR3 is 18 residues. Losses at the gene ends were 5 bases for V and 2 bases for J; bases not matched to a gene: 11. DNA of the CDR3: TGTGCCAGCAGCCACTACAGACTAGCGGGGGAGTACACAGATACGCAGTATTTT. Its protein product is CASSHYRLAGEYTDTQYF.

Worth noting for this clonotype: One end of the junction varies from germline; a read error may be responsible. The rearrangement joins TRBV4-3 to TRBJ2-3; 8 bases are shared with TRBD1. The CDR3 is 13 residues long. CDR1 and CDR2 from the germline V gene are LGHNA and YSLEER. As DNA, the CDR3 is TGCGCCAGCAACCAAGGACAGGGAGGACCCCTGGCCTTT. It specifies CASNQGQGGPLAF.

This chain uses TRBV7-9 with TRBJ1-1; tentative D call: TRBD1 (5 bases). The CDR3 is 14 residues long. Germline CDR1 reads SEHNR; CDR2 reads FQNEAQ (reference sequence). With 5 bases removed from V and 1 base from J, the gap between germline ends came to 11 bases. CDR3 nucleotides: TGTGCCAGCAGCCACACAACAGGGAACACTGAAGCTTTCTTT. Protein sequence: CASSHTTGNTEAFF. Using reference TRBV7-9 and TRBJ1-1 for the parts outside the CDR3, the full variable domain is DTGVSQNPRHKITKRGQNVTFRCDPISEHNRLYWYRQTLGQGPEFLTYFQNEAQLEKSRLLSDRFSAERPKGSFSTLEIQRTEQGDSAMYLCASSHTTGNTEAFFGQGTRLTVV.

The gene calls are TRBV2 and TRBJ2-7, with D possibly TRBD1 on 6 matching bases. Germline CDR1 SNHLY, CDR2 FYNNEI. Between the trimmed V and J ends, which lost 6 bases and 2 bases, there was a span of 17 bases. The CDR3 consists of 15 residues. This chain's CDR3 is CASSLTGTLTYEQYF. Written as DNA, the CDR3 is TGTGCCAGCAGCCTAACAGGGACACTAACCTACGAGCAGTACTTC. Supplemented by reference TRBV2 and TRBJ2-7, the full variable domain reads EPEVTQTPSHQVTQMGQEVILRCVPISNHLYFYWYRQILGQKVEFLVSFYNNEISEKSEIFDDQFSVERPDGSNFTLKIRSTKLEDSAMYFCASSLTGTLTYEQYFGPGTRLTVT.

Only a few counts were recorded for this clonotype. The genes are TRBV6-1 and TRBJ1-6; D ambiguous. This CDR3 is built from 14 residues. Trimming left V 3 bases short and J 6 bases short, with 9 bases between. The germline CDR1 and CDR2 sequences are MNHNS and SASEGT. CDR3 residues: CASSEHSSNSPLHF. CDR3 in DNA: TGTGCCAGCAGTGAGCACAGTTCTAATTCACCCCTCCACTTT.

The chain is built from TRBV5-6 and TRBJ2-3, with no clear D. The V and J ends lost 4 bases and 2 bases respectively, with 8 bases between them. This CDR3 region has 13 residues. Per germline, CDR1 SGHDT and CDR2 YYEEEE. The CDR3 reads CASSLESTDTQYF. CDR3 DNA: TGTGCCAGCAGCCTGGAGTCCACAGATACGCAGTATTTT. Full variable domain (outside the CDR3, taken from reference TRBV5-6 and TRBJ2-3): DAGVTQSPTHLIKTRGQQVTLRCSPKSGHDTVSWYQQALGQGPQFIFQYYEEEERQRGNFPDRFSGHQFPNYSSELNVNALLLGDSALYLCASSLESTDTQYFGPGTRLTVL.

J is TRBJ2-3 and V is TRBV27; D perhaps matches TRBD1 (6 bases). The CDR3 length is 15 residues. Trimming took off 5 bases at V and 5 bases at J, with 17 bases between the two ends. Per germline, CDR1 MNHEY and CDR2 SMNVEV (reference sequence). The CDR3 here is CASSPLGGLGDTQYF. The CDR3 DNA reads TGTGCCAGCAGTCCCCTTGGGGGCTTAGGAGATACGCAGTATTTT.

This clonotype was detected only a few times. The CDR3 coding sequence is TGTGCCAGCTTAGGGCAGGGGGATGGCTACACCTTC. Its protein is CASLGQGDGYTF. The chain joins TRBV7-9 to TRBJ1-2; 7 positions match TRBD1. This CDR3 spans 12 amino acids. In germline, CDR1 is SEHNR, CDR2 FQNEAQ (reference sequence). Unmatched junction bases numbered 6, after V lost 8 bases and J lost 6 bases.

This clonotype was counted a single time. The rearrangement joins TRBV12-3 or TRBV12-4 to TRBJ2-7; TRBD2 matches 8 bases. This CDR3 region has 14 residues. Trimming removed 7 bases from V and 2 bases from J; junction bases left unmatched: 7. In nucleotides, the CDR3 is TGTGCCAGCAAACGCGGGGGGCAAACCTACGAGCAGTACTTC. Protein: CASKRGGQTYEQYF.